Below, 17 T cell receptor beta chains from the same sample are listed, as sequenced in a study of T cell responses to AZD1222 COVID-19 vaccine. Method: immunoSEQ multiplex PCR; TCRdb's copy keeps in-frame clones and lacks some. The profile shows about 180,000 clones, about 90% of them singletons. This sample comprised peripheral blood, obtained 28 days after the second AZD1222 dose. These receptors were obtained from an adult who received the AZD1222 COVID-19 vaccine.

The chain combines TRBV5-4 with TRBJ2-3; 9 bases are a match to TRBD2. The CDR3 runs to 14 residues. V lost 0 bases to trimming and J lost 13 bases; unmatched junction nucleotides: 9. From germline, CDR1 is SGHNT and CDR2 YYREEE (reference sequence). The CDR3 bases are TGTGCCAGCAGCTTGGAGGGTGGGCTAGCGGGGAAGTATTTT. This gives the protein CASSLEGGLAGKYF.

The chain carries TRBV5-1 and TRBJ2-3; no clear D. Germline CDR1 and CDR2: SGHRS and YFSETQ. V lost 0 bases, J lost 0 bases, and 8 bases lay in between. The length of the CDR3 is 15 residues. The DNA of the CDR3 is TGCGCCAGCAGCTTGGATCGTGGGAGCACAGATACGCAGTATTTT. The encoded protein is CASSLDRGSTDTQYF.

The chain recombines TRBV6-4 with TRBJ2-2; 8 nucleotides match TRBD1. The germline V gene encodes CDR1 MRHNA and CDR2 SNTAGT. The V gene end was trimmed by 2 bases and the J gene end by 6 bases; junction bases not matched to a gene: 8. CDR3 length: 16 amino acids. CDR3 region: CASSDPAQGGPGELFF. As DNA, the CDR3 is TGTGCCAGCAGTGACCCCGCACAGGGGGGCCCCGGGGAGCTGTTTTTT.

The J gene is TRBJ2-2, the V gene TRBV7-9; D is undetermined. The CDR3 spans 13 residues. With 1 base removed from V and 9 bases from J, the gap between germline ends came to 9 bases. CDR1 is SEHNR, CDR2 FQNEAQ, per germline (reference sequence). The CDR3 bases are TGTGCCAGCAGCTTAGACCCTGGGAGGGAGCTGTTTTTT. It codes for CASSLDPGRELFF.

The gene calls are TRBV5-4 and TRBJ2-3, with D perhaps matching TRBD1 (5 bases). V shed 2 bases and J shed 4 bases, with 11 bases lying between them. The CDR3 is 14 residues long. Looked up from germline, CDR1 is SGHNT and CDR2 is YYREEE (reference sequence). CDR3: CASSLATVADTQYF. The CDR3 DNA follows: TGTGCCAGCAGCTTAGCGACAGTTGCAGATACGCAGTATTTT.

The CDR3 coding sequence is TGTGCCAGCAGCCAAAACCCCTCCTACGAGCAGTACTTC. This encodes CASSQNPSYEQYF. The chain carries TRBV14 and TRBJ2-7; no clear D gene. Trimming removed 2 bases at V and 0 bases at J, with 5 bases between. The CDR3 runs 13 residues. Germline V lookup: CDR1 SGHDN, CDR2 FVKESK.

J is TRBJ1-2 and V is TRBV5-8; 8 nucleotides line up with TRBD1. The junction had 6 bases not matched to a gene; V was cut back by 0 bases and J by 5 bases. Germline V gene sequence: CDR1 SGHTS, CDR2 YDEGEE. The CDR3 consists of 15 residues. CDR3 amino acids: CASSLGDRGRYGYTF. CDR3 DNA: TGTGCCAGCAGCTTGGGAGACAGGGGACGGTATGGCTACACCTTC.

CDR3 amino acids: CASSPGTGDQPQHF. CDR3 DNA sequence: TGTGCCAGCAGCCCAGGGACAGGGGATCAGCCCCAGCATTTT. The chain carries TRBV5-4 and TRBJ1-5; 10 nucleotides match TRBD1. CDR1 and CDR2 (germline): SGHNT, YYREEE (reference sequence). The CDR3 is 14 amino acids. V was clipped by 4 bases and J by 5 bases; unmatched bases: 3.

This chain joins TRBV7-9 and TRBJ1-6, with D perhaps matching TRBD1 (5 bases). Deletions cut 8 bases from V and 4 bases from J, with 18 bases between. CDR3 length equals 16 residues. Germline V gene data show CDR1 as SEHNR and CDR2 as FQNEAQ (reference sequence). CDR3 loop: CASEAPGDEYNSPLHF. CDR3 coding DNA: TGTGCCAGCGAGGCCCCCGGGGACGAATATAATTCACCCCTCCACTTT.

This clone came up a few times. The CDR3 region has the DNA TGTGCCTCCGAGGTAGGGTCGGGCGAGCAGTACTTC. Protein sequence: CASEVGSGEQYF. This sequence joins TRBV2 and TRBJ2-7; D remains unclear. V dropped 11 bases and J dropped 6 bases, with 17 bases sitting between them. Germline CDR1 SNHLY, CDR2 FYNNEI. The CDR3 spans 12 residues. The variable domain in full, completed from reference TRBV2 and TRBJ2-7, reads EPEVTQTPSHQVTQMGQEVILRCVPISNHLYFYWYRQILGQKVEFLVSFYNNEISEKSEIFDDQFSVERPDGSNFTLKIRSTKLEDSAMYFCASEVGSGEQYFGPGTRLTVT.

The chain recombines TRBV30 with TRBJ1-1, with unresolved D. Germline V gene sequence: CDR1 GTSNPN, CDR2 SVGIG (reference sequence). The CDR3 covers 13 residues. The germline V and J ends were trimmed by 4 bases and 1 base, with 10 bases remaining between them. The CDR3 reads CAWTAQRNTEAFF. CDR3 nucleotides: TGTGCCTGGACAGCCCAGCGGAACACTGAAGCTTTCTTT.

The count of this clone is one. The sample holds other DNA sequences that translate to the same CDR3. The rearrangement links TRBV5-1 to TRBJ1-6, with no clear D. Trimming took 0 bases from V and 5 from J, leaving 6 bases between them. This CDR3 spans 14 amino acids. Germline V gives CDR1 SGHRS, CDR2 YFSETQ. DNA for the CDR3: TGCGCCAGCAGCTTGGGTCAGGATAATTCACCCCTCCACTTT. Protein product: CASSLGQDNSPLHF. Combining the CDR3 with reference TRBV5-1 and TRBJ1-6 gives the whole variable domain KAGVTQTPRYLIKTRGQQVTLSCSPISGHRSVSWYQQTPGQGLQFLFEYFSETQRNKGNFPGRFSGRQFSNSRSEMNVSTLELGDSALYLCASSLGQDNSPLHFGNGTRLTVT.

This chain connects TRBV6-5 to TRBJ1-2, with 7 bases fitting TRBD1. This CDR3 has 15 residues. V trimming: 5 bases; J trimming: 0 bases; junction bases outside the gene matches: 6. CDR1 MNHEY and CDR2 SVGAGI come from the germline V gene. CDR3 nucleotide sequence: TGTGCCAGCAGTCCGGGACAGTCAGCTAACTATGGCTACACCTTC. Protein sequence: CASSPGQSANYGYTF.

The gene calls are TRBV6-5 and TRBJ1-6; D unresolved. The germline CDR1 and CDR2 sequences are MNHEY and SVGAGI. The CDR3 runs to 15 residues. With 2 bases removed from V and 5 bases from J, the gap between germline ends came to 10 bases. For the CDR3, the DNA is TGTGCCAGCAGTTACCGACAAGGAAATAATTCACCCCTCCACTTT. It is translated as CASSYRQGNNSPLHF.

The CDR3 loop is CSENRGTGYTF. CDR3 sequence (DNA): TGCAGTGAAAACAGGGGTACGGGCTACACCTTC. This chain connects TRBV20-1 to TRBJ1-2; TRBD1 agrees at 7 bases. This CDR3 has 11 amino acids. With 7 bases clipped from V and 8 bases from J, the junction kept 7 bases outside the gene matches. In germline, CDR1 is DFQATT, CDR2 SNEGSKA (reference sequence).

CDR3 sequence reads: CASSYGRASTDTQYF. The CDR3 nucleotides are TGTGCCAGCAGTTACGGGCGGGCTAGCACAGATACGCAGTATTTT. The rearrangement links TRBV6-5 to TRBJ2-3, with D possibly TRBD2 on 5 matching bases. The V gene's germline CDR1 is MNHEY and CDR2 SVGAGI. V gave up 2 bases and J gave up 0 bases, with 9 bases separating them. The CDR3 contains 15 residues.

The chain employs TRBV3-1 (or the pseudogene TRBV3-2) and TRBJ2-7; tentatively, D is TRBD2 (6 bases). V shed 3 bases and J shed 7 bases, with 10 bases lying between them. Germline CDR1 and CDR2: LGHDT and YNNKEL (reference sequence). The CDR3 runs 12 residues. CDR3 protein: CASSHAGGEQYF. The CDR3 DNA reads TGTGCCAGCAGCCACGCAGGAGGGGAGCAGTACTTC.